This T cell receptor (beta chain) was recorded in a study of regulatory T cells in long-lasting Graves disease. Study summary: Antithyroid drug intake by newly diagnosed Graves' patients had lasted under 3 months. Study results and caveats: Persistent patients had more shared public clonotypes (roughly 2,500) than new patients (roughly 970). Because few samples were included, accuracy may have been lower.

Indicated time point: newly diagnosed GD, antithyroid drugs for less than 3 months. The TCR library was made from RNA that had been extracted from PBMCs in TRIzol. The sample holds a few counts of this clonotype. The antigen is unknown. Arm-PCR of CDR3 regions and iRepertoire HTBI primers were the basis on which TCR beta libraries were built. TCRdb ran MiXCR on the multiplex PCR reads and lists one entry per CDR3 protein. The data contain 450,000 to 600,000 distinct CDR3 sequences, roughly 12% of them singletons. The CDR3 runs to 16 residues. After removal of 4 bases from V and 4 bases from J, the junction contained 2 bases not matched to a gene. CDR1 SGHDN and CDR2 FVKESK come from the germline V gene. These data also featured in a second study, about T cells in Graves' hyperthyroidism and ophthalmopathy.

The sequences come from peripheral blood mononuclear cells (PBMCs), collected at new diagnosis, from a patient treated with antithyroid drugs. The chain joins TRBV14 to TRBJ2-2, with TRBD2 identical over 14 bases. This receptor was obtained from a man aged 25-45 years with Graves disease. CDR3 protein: CASSRGTSGSTGELFF. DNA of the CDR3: TGTGCCAGCAGCCGAGGGACTAGCGGGAGCACCGGGGAGCTGTTTTTT.